This T cell receptor beta chain comes out of a study of shared clonotypes between healthy human individuals. This CDR3 spans 13 amino acids. Per germline, CDR1 SQVTM and CDR2 ANQGSEA. V was pared by 4 bases and J by 2 bases, with 5 bases of the junction left unmatched. Terminally differentiated effector memory CD45RA+ cells were excluded by CCR7 positive selection of CD45RO-negative cells. Assay used: immunoSEQ multiplex PCR; TCRdb lists only in-frame clones, some missing. The sample holds fewer than 1 million clones, 95% to 97% seen once. This rearrangement joins TRBV29-1 to TRBJ2-7; 7 nucleotides agree with TRBD1. This sequence was found in a man aged 30-40 years in good health. Sequenced sample: naive CD8+ T cells sorted from blood. CDR3 sequence: CSVVRDSTYEQYF. CDR3 nucleotides: TGCAGCGTTGTCCGGGACAGCACCTACGAGCAGTACTTC.